Below, 6 T cell receptor beta chains from the same sample are listed, as sequenced in a study of blood T cell repertoires in COVID-19 (dated by TCRdb to between 2020 and 2021). Libraries came from the immunoSEQ multiplex PCR assay. TCRdb obtained this table from immuneACCESS and retained in-frame rearrangements with V and J assigned. These tables miss some clones; where compared with another copy, unresolved V genes account for less than half of the shortfall, and the remainder is unexplained. The table for this sample lists roughly 100,000 clones; about 85% of them were counted only once. The ten largest clones represent over 2% of the sample. Sequences were obtained from peripheral blood. These receptors all come from a man aged 45-65 years with active COVID-19.

This clone was counted between two and nine times. V gene TRBV5-1 combines with J gene TRBJ2-7; 9 nucleotides agree with TRBD2. V lost 0 bases and J lost 4; bases outside the gene matches: 5. CDR1 is SGHRS and CDR2 is YFSETQ in the germline V gene. The length of the CDR3 is 15 residues. CDR3 sequence (DNA): TGCGCCAGCAGCTTGGTGGCTAGCGGGAAGTACGAGCAGTACTTC. Its translation: CASSLVASGKYEQYF.

Points on this clone: Other nucleotide sequences in the sample specify the same CDR3. The rearrangement joins TRBV20-1 to TRBJ1-1; no reliable D call. The V gene's germline CDR1 is DFQATT and CDR2 SNEGSKA (reference sequence). This CDR3 has 11 amino acids. Trimming left V 6 bases short and J 1 base short, with 6 bases between. CDR3 loop: CSAPGNTEAFF. In nucleotides, the CDR3 is TGCAGTGCCCCGGGGAACACTGAAGCTTTCTTT.

This clone appeared a few times. The chain joins TRBV5-5 to TRBJ1-2; D not resolved. V was trimmed by 1 base and J by 4 bases, leaving 14 bases between them. In germline, CDR1 is SGHKS, CDR2 YYEKEE (reference sequence). This CDR3 contains 15 residues. Written as DNA, the CDR3 is TGTGCCAGCAGCTTGCAGGTCGCCTTACTCTATGGCTACACCTTC. This encodes CASSLQVALLYGYTF.

The chain recombines TRBV7-9 with TRBJ2-7; tentative D call: TRBD1 (6 bases). The germline V gene has CDR1 SEHNR and CDR2 FQNEAQ (reference sequence). Trimming took 4 bases from V and 1 from J, leaving 8 bases between them. This CDR3 is 13 amino acids long. In DNA form, the CDR3 reads TGTGCCAGCAGCTCGGGACAATCCTACGAGCAGTACTTC. Protein: CASSSGQSYEQYF.

V and J are TRBV5-1 and TRBJ2-5, with 9 bases lining up with TRBD2. Unmatched junction bases numbered 10, after V lost 0 bases and J lost 4 bases. Germline values: CDR1 SGHRS, CDR2 YFSETQ. This CDR3 has 17 residues. The DNA for the CDR3 is TGCGCCAGCAGCTTGGCCGGTAGCGGGGGTTCCGGAGAGACCCAGTACTTC. Translated, it gives CASSLAGSGGSGETQYF. Complete variable domain (other parts from reference TRBV5-1 and TRBJ2-5): KAGVTQTPRYLIKTRGQQVTLSCSPISGHRSVSWYQQTPGQGLQFLFEYFSETQRNKGNFPGRFSGRQFSNSRSEMNVSTLELGDSALYLCASSLAGSGGSGETQYFGPGTRLLVL.

The V gene is TRBV5-1, the J gene TRBJ2-3; a weak D match, TRBD1 (5 bases). V was cut by 4 bases and J by 0 bases, with 12 bases left in between. The CDR3 spans 15 residues. Germline assignment: CDR1 SGHRS and CDR2 YFSETQ. CDR3 protein: CASSPMSGSTDTQYF. The CDR3 region has the DNA TGCGCCAGCAGCCCGATGTCAGGGAGCACAGATACGCAGTATTTT.